This TCR beta chain was recovered during a study of Ad26.COV2.S vaccination and SARS-CoV-2 variants. The method was immunoSEQ multiplex PCR; TCRdb's version includes in-frame clones alone and lacks a portion of them. The sample includes some 190,000 clones, roughly nine tenths of them seen just once. Comments on this clone: The antigen remains undetermined.

Points from the study as a whole: Vaccine recipients posted higher spike-specific TCR breadth than their placebo counterparts.

V lost 1 base to trimming and J lost 5 bases, with 8 bases between them. Germline V gene lookup returns CDR1 LGHNT and CDR2 FRNRAP. CDR3 length equals 13 residues. Sequencing used peripheral blood, obtained after recovery from COVID-19. The chain combines TRBV12-5 with TRBJ2-5; no firm D call. This TCR derives from a human donor who had recovered from COVID-19. CDR3 sequence: CASGLALRETQYF. The CDR3 region has the DNA TGTGCTAGTGGTTTGGCCCTCCGGGAGACCCAGTACTTC.